The entry below gives a single TCR beta chain sequence along with its context. No antigen is known for it. These data are taken from a study of cytomegalovirus exposure and HLA in healthy donors. Findings and caveats of the study: It was reported that TCR beta sequences correctly inferred the HLA-A and HLA-B alleles for most subjects. A likely sequencing artifact accounted for one observed cluster of highly shared sequence variants. Available immune exposure information covered CMV serostatus only.

Primers for the PCR totalled 60 Vbeta and 13 Jbeta. TCRdb's copy holds only in-frame clones and misses some; the assay was immunoSEQ multiplex PCR. The repertoire holds roughly 100,000 clones, approximately 11% seen once, with around 16% in the top ten. Germline lookup yields CDR1 SQVTM and CDR2 ANQGSEA. This CDR3 is built from 17 residues. V lost 6 bases to trimming and J lost 0 bases, with 22 bases between them. Sequences were obtained from PBMCs. The chain links TRBV29-1 to TRBJ2-3, with a weak D call TRBD2 (5 bases). This TCR was sampled from a man in his forties or fifties in good health and CMV-seropositive. This chain's CDR3 is CSVLRLSGASSTDTQYF. The CDR3 region has the DNA TGCAGCGTCCTGAGGTTGAGCGGAGCCTCTAGCACAGATACGCAGTATTTT.